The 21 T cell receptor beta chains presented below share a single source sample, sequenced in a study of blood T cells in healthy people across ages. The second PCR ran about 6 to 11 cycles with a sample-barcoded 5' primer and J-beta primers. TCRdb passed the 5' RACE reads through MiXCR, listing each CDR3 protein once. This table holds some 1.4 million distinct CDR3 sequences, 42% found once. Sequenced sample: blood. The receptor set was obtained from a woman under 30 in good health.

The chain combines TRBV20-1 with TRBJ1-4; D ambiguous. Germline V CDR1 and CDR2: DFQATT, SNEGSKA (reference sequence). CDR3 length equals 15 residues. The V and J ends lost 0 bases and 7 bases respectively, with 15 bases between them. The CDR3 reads CSARDPTAPSEKLFF. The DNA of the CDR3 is TGCAGTGCTAGAGATCCCACAGCCCCCAGTGAAAAACTGTTTTTT.

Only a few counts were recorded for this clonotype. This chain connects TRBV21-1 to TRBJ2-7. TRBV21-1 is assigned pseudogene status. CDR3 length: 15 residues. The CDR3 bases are TGTGCCAGCAGCAAAGTCTCACCCGGCACCTACGAGCAGTACTTC. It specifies CASSKVSPGTYEQYF.

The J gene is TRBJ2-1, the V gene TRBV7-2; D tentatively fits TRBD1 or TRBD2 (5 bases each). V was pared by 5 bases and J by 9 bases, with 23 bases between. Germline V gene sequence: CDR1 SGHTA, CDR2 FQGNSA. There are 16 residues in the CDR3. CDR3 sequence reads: CASSVTGTGFSSEQFF. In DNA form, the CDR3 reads TGTGCCAGCAGCGTCACCGGGACGGGGTTTTCCAGTGAGCAGTTCTTC.

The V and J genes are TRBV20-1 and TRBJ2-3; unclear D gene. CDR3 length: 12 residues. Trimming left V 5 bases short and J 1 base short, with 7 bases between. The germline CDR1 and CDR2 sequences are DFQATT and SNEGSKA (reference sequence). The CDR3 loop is CSASVRTDTQYF. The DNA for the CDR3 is TGCAGTGCTTCCGTTCGCACAGATACGCAGTATTTT.

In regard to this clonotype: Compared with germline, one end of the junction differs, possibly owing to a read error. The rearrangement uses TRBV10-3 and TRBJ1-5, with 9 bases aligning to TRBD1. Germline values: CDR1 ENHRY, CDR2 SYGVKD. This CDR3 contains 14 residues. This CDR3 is CAISEGTGNRPQHF. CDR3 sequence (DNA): TGTGCCATCAGTGAAGGGACAGGGAATCGGCCCCAGCATTTT.

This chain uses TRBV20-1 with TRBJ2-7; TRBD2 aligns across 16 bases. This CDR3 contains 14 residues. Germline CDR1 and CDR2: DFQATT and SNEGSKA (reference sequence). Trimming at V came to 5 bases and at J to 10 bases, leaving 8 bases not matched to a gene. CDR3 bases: TGCAGTGCTTATGGGACTAGCGGGGGGGGAACCCAGTACTTC. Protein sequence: CSAYGTSGGGTQYF.

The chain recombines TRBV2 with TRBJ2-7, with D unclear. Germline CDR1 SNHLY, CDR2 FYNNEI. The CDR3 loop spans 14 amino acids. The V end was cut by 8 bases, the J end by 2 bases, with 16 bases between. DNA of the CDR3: TGTGCCAGCTGGGCAAGGTTTCTTGCCTACGAGCAGTACTTC. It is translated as CASWARFLAYEQYF.

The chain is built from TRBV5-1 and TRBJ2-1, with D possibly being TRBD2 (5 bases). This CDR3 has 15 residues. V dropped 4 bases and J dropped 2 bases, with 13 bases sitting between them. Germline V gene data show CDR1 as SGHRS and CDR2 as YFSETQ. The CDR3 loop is CASSPLSGAYNEQFF. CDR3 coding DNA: TGCGCCAGCAGCCCCCTCAGCGGCGCCTACAATGAGCAGTTCTTC.

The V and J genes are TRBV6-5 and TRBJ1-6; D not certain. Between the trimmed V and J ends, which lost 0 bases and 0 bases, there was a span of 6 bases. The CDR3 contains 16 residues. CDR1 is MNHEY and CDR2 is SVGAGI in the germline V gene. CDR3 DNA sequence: TGTGCCAGCAGTTACTCGGAGGGCTCCTATAATTCACCCCTCCACTTT. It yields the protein CASSYSEGSYNSPLHF.

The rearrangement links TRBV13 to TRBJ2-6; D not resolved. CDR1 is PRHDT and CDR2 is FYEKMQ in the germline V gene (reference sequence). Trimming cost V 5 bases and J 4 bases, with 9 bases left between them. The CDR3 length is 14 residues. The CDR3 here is CASSPPRGANVLTF. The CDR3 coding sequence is TGTGCCAGCAGCCCGCCTCGCGGGGCCAACGTCCTGACTTTC.

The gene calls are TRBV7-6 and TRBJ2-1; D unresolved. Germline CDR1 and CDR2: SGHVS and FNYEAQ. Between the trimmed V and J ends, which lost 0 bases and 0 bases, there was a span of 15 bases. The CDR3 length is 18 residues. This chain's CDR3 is CASSLAPDGLSSYNEQFF. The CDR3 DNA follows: TGTGCCAGCAGCTTAGCGCCTGACGGGCTTAGCTCCTACAATGAGCAGTTCTTC.

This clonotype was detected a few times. CDR3 in amino acids: CSAPSGLIAKNIQYF. The CDR3 region has the DNA TGCAGTGCTCCATCGGGACTTATAGCCAAAAACATTCAGTACTTC. J is TRBJ2-4 and V is TRBV20-1; possible D gene TRBD2, 6 bases. There are 15 residues in the CDR3. The ends were cut back, 5 bases at V and 0 bases at J, with 14 bases in the middle. Germline V gives CDR1 DFQATT, CDR2 SNEGSKA (reference sequence).

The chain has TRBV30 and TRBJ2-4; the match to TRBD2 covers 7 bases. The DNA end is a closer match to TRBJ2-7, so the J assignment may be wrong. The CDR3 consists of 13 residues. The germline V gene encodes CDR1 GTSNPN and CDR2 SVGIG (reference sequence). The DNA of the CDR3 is TGTGCCTGGAGTGGCGGGAGCGGGTACGAGCAGTACTTC. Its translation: CAWSGGSGYEQYF.

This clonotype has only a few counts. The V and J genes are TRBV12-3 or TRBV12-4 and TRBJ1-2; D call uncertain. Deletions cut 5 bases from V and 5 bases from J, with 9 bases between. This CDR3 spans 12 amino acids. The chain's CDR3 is CASSRNWYGYTF. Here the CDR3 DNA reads TGTGCCAGCAGTCGAAATTGGTATGGCTACACCTTC.

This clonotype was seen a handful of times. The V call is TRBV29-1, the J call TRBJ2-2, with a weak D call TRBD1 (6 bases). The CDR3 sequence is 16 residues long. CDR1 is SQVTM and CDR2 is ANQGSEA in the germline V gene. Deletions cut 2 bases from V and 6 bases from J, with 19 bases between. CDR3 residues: CSVEIWTADNAGELFF. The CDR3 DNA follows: TGCAGCGTTGAAATCTGGACAGCTGATAACGCCGGGGAGCTGTTTTTT.

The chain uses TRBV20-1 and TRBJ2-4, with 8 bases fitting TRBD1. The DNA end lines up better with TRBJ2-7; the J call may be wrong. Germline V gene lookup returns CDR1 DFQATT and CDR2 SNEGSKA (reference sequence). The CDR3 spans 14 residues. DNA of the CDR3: TGCAGTGCTAAAATCGTCAGGGGGCACTACGAGCAGTACTTC. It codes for CSAKIVRGHYEQYF.

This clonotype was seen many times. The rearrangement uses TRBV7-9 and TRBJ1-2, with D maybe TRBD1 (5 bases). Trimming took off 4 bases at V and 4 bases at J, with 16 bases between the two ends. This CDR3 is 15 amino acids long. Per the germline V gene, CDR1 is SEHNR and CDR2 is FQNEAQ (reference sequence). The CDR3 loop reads CASSSDRGSGYGYTF. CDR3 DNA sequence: TGTGCCAGCAGCTCTGACCGGGGCTCGGGCTATGGCTACACCTTC. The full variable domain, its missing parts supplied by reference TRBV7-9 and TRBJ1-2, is DTGVSQNPRHKITKRGQNVTFRCDPISEHNRLYWYRQTLGQGPEFLTYFQNEAQLEKSRLLSDRFSAERPKGSFSTLEIQRTEQGDSAMYLCASSSDRGSGYGYTFGSGTRLTVV.

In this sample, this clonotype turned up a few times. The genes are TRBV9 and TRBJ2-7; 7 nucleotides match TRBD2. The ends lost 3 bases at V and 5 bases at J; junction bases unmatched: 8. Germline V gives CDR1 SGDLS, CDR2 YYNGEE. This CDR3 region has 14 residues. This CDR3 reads CASSGFTSANEQYF. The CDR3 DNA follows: TGTGCCAGCAGCGGATTTACTAGCGCGAACGAGCAGTACTTC.

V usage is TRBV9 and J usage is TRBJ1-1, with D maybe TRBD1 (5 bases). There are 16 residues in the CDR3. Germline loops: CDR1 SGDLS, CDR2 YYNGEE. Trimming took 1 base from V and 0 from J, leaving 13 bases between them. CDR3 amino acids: CASSVRSDSMNTEAFF. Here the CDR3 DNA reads TGTGCCAGCAGCGTAAGGTCAGACAGTATGAACACTGAAGCTTTCTTT.

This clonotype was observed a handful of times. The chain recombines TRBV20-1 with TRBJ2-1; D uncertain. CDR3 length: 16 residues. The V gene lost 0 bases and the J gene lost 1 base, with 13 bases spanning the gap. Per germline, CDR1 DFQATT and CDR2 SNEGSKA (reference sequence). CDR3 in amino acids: CSARDPSELSYNEQFF. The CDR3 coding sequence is TGCAGTGCTAGAGACCCTTCAGAGTTATCCTACAATGAGCAGTTCTTC.

This CDR3 is CASSPYPTSGRTYEQYF. For the CDR3, the DNA is TGTGCCAGCAGTCCTTATCCAACTAGCGGGAGGACATACGAGCAGTACTTC. The chain joins TRBV2 to TRBJ2-5; 12 bases are shared with TRBD2. The J call may not be correct, given that the DNA end is closer to TRBJ2-7. This CDR3 comprises 17 residues. Germline loops: CDR1 SNHLY, CDR2 FYNNEI.